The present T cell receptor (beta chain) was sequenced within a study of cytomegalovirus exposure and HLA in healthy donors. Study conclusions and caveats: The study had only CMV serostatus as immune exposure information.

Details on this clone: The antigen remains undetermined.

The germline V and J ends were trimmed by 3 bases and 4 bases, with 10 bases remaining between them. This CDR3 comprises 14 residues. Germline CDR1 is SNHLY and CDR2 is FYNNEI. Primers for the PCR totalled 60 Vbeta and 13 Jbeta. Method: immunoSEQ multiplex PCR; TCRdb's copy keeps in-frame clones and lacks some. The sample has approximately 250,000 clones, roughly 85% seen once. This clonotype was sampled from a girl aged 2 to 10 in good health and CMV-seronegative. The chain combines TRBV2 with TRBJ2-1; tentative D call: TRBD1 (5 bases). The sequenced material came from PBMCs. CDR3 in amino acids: CASSEYRRYNEQFF. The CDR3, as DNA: TGTGCCAGCAGTGAGTACAGGCGTTACAATGAGCAGTTCTTC.